This T cell receptor (beta chain) was documented in a study of blood T cell repertoires in COVID-19. Repertoires were generated with immunoSEQ multiplex PCR, while TCRdb's copy carries only in-frame clones and drops some. The table records under 350,000 clones, 80% to 90% of them present only once. The CDR3 spans 15 residues. V shed 6 bases and J shed 3 bases, with 15 bases lying between them. Germline V gives CDR1 LNHDA, CDR2 SQIVND (reference sequence). In this sample, this clone turned up once. This TCR was sampled from a man aged 40-55 years with acute or convalescent COVID-19. The J gene is TRBJ2-1, the V gene TRBV19, with a tentative D call TRBD1 (6 bases). Sequenced sample: peripheral blood. CDR3 sequence reads: CASSPDRIDYNEQFF. Written as DNA, the CDR3 is TGTGCCAGTAGCCCCGACAGGATCGACTACAATGAGCAGTTCTTC. Based on the CDR3 plus reference TRBV19 and TRBJ2-1, the full variable domain is DGGITQSPKYLFRKEGQNVTLSCEQNLNHDAMYWYRQDPGQGLRLIYYSQIVNDFQKGDIAEGYSVSREKKESFPLTVTSAQKNPTAFYLCASSPDRIDYNEQFFGPGTRLTVL.